Below are 5 T cell receptor beta chains sequenced from a single sample in a study of cytomegalovirus exposure and HLA in healthy donors. Primers for the PCR totalled 60 Vbeta and 13 Jbeta. Generated by immunoSEQ multiplex PCR, the TCRdb table keeps only in-frame clones and is missing some. The top ten hold approximately 6.3% of the sample, which has around 100,000 clones, about 80% seen once. Sequencing was performed on PBMCs. The origin of the receptors is a man in his 60s in good health and CMV-seropositive.

CDR3 protein: CSAGTGTGGEQYF. The CDR3 DNA reads as TGCAGCGCCGGCACCGGGACAGGGGGCGAGCAGTACTTC. The V and J genes are TRBV29-1 and TRBJ2-7; 11 nucleotides agree with TRBD1. The germline V gene encodes CDR1 SQVTM and CDR2 ANQGSEA. Losses at the gene ends were 7 bases for V and 6 bases for J; bases not matched to a gene: 8. The CDR3 sequence is 13 residues long.

This clone was detected a few times. This sequence joins TRBV29-1 and TRBJ1-2; 9 bases line up with TRBD1. The V gene's germline CDR1 is SQVTM and CDR2 ANQGSEA. This CDR3 region has 13 residues. V shed 4 bases and J 8 bases; nucleotides not matched to a gene: 8. The CDR3 region is CSVGRDRERGYTF. The CDR3 DNA sequence: TGCAGCGTTGGACGGGACAGGGAACGCGGCTACACCTTC.

The V and J genes are TRBV27 and TRBJ2-7; 7 bases agree with TRBD1. The CDR3 loop spans 13 amino acids. After removal of 8 bases from V and 3 bases from J, the junction contained 7 bases not matched to a gene. Germline V CDR1 and CDR2: MNHEY, SMNVEV (reference sequence). CDR3 bases: TGTGCCAGCCCCACAGGGGCCAGCTACGAGCAGTACTTC. Its protein is CASPTGASYEQYF.

In this sample, this clone turned up once. CDR3 protein: CASSPGGSGTSYEQYF. The CDR3 DNA sequence: TGTGCCAGCAGCCCCGGAGGGTCAGGGACCTCCTACGAGCAGTACTTC. The chain employs TRBV9 and TRBJ2-7; perhaps TRBD2 as D (6 bases). V lost 4 bases and J 0 bases, leaving 17 bases between the germline ends. This CDR3 contains 16 residues. Germline V gene sequence: CDR1 SGDLS, CDR2 YYNGEE.

This clone was observed a few times. This chain joins TRBV7-2 and TRBJ2-5; 11 bases align to TRBD2. The J call is doubtful: the DNA matches TRBJ2-7 better. Germline CDR1 is SGHTA and CDR2 is FQGNSA. This CDR3 comprises 15 residues. The CDR3 DNA reads TGTGCCAGCAGCATCACTAGCGGGGGATCGTACGAGCAGTACTTC. Its translation is CASSITSGGSYEQYF.